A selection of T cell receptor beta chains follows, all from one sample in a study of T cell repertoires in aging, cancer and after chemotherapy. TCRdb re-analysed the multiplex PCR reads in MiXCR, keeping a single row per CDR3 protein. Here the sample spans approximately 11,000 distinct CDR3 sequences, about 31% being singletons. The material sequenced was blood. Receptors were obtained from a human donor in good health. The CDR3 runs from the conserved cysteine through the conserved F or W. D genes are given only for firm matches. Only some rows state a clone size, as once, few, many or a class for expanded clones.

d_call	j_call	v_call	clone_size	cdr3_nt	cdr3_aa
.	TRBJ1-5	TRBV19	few	TGTGCCAGTAGTGAGGTCAGGGTTAGCAATCAGCCCCAGCATTTT	CASSEVRVSNQPQHF
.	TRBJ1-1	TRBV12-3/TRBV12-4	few	TGTGCCAGCACTAGATCAGGGTCGAACACTGAAGCTTTCTTT	CASTRSGSNTEAFF
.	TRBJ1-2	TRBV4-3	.	TGCGCCAGCAGCCAAGACCTGCACGGATCCTATGGCTACACCTTC	CASSQDLHGSYGYTF
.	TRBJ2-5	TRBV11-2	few	TGTGCCAGCAGCTTGGCGGAAGAGACCCAGTACTTC	CASSLAEETQYF
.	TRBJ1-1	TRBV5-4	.	TGTGCCAGCAGCTTTCGGGACATTGATTCGGGAGCTTTCTTT	CASSFRDIDSGAFF
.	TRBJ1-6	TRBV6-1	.	TGTGCCAGCAGTGAGGGCCGATGGGAGGCGAATTCACCCCTCCACTTT	CASSEGRWEANSPLHF
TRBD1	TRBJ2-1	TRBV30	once	TGTGCCTGGTCAGGGGGCGTGAGCTACGAGCAGTTCTTC	CAWSGGVSYEQFF
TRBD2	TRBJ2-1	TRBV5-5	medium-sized	TGTGCCAGCAGCCCCTCGAGCTTTACTAGCGGTTACAATGAGCAGTTCTTC	CASSPSSFTSGYNEQFF
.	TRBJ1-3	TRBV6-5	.	TGTGCCAGCAGTTACGGGGGATACTCTGGAAACACCATATATTTT	CASSYGGYSGNTIYF
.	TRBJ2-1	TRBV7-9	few	TGTGCCAGCAGGGCGAAGACGGGACGGGAGCAGTTCTTC	CASRAKTGREQFF
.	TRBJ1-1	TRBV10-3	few	TGTGCCATCAGGGGAGGGGGGCTCGGGTCTGAAGCTTTCTTT	CAIRGGGLGSEAFF
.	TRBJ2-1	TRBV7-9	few	TGTGCCAGCAGCTTAGGGGGATCCTACAATGAGCAGTTCTTC	CASSLGGSYNEQFF
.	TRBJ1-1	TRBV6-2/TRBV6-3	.	TGTGCCAGCATCGACTTGGGGGGCAGAACTGAAGCTTTCTTT	CASIDLGGRTEAFF
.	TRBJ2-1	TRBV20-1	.	TGCAGTGCGAGACCGACCCACCAATATAACAATGAGCAGTTCTTC	CSARPTHQYNNEQFF
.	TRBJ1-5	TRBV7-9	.	TGTGCCAGCAGTCCCCAGGGTAGCAATCAGCCCCAGCATTTT	CASSPQGSNQPQHF
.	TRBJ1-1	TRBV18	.	TGTGCCAGCTCACCACTCTCAGGGATGAACACTGAAGCTTTCTTT	CASSPLSGMNTEAFF
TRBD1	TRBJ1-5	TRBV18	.	TGTGCCAGCTCACTTTTCGGACAGGGACAGGATCAGCCCCAGCATTTT	CASSLFGQGQDQPQHF
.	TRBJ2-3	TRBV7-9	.	TGTGCCAGCAGCTTGTCAGAACCCACAGATACGCAGTATTTT	CASSLSEPTDTQYF
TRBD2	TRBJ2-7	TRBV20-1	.	TGCAGTGCCCCGGGTAGCGGGGGGTACGAGCAGTACTTC	CSAPGSGGYEQYF
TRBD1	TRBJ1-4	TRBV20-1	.	TGCAGTGCCAGAGGATCTTCGACAGGGACTAATGAAAAACTGTTTTTT	CSARGSSTGTNEKLFF
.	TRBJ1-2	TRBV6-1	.	TGTGCCAGCAGCCAGACAGATTTCTATGGCTACACCTTC	CASSQTDFYGYTF
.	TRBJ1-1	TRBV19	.	TGTGCCAGCGGAGCTCGGAACACTGAAGCTTTCTTT	CASGARNTEAFF
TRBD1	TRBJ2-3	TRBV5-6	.	TGTGCCAGCAGCCCGGGACAGGCAATCTATTATACGCAGTATTTT	CASSPGQAIYYTQYF
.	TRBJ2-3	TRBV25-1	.	TGTGCCAGCAGTGAGCGGGGAAGCACAGATACGCAGTATTTT	CASSERGSTDTQYF
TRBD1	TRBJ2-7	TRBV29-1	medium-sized	TGCAGCGGGGGCTACAGGGGCGCGGGCGAGCAGTACTTC	CSGGYRGAGEQYF
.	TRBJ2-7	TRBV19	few	TGTGCCAGTAGTATTGGGCCCCGGGGTGCGTGGATCTACGAGCAGTACTTC	CASSIGPRGAWIYEQYF
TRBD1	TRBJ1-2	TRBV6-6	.	TGTGCCAGCAGCGAGCAACAGGGGCTGGGGGATGGCTACACCTTC	CASSEQQGLGDGYTF
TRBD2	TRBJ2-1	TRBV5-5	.	TGTGCCAGCAGCTTTGAGGGACTAGCGGTTTACAATGAGCAGTTCTTC	CASSFEGLAVYNEQFF
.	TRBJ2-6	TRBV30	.	TGTGCCTGGAGTCCCCCCGGGACAGGGGCCAACGTCCTGACTTTC	CAWSPPGTGANVLTF
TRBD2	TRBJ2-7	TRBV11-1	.	TGTGCCAGCAGCTCGCTACTAGCGGGAGGTTACGAGCAGTACTTC	CASSSLLAGGYEQYF
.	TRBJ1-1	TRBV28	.	TGTGCCAGCAGTTTATGGGACAGGAACACTGAAGCTTTCTTT	CASSLWDRNTEAFF
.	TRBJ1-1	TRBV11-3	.	TGTGCCAGCAGCTTGGGGCGAGCTGACACTGAAGCTTTCTTT	CASSLGRADTEAFF
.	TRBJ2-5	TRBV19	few	TGTGCCAGTAGTATAGATAAGGAGGGCCAAGAGACCCAGTACTTC	CASSIDKEGQETQYF
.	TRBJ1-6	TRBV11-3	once	TGCGCCAGCAGCCAAGGTAGGACGGCCAGAAATTCACCCCTCCACTTT	CASSQGRTARNSPLHF
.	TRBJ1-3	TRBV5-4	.	TGTGCCAGCAGCTCGGACCCGACAGGCTCTGGAAACACCATATATTTT	CASSSDPTGSGNTIYF
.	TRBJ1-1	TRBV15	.	TGTGCCACCAGCAGAGTTAAAGAAGGCAGATTGAACACTGAAGCTTTCTTT	CATSRVKEGRLNTEAFF
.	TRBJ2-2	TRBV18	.	TGTGCCAGATCACCAGCCTCGAACACCGGGGAGCTGTTTTTT	CARSPASNTGELFF
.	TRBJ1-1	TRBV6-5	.	TGTGCCAGCAGTTTTCTTTACGGGGGCAGTACTGAAGCTTTCTTT	CASSFLYGGSTEAFF
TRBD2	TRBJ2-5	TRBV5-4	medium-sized	TGTGCCAGCAGCCCCGCCGGGACTAGCGGGTTAGAGACCCAGTACTTC	CASSPAGTSGLETQYF
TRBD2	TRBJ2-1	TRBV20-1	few	TGCAGTGCTCCTCAAAGCGGGAGGTCCTACAATGAGCAGTTCTTC	CSAPQSGRSYNEQFF
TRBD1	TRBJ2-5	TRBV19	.	TGTGCCAGTAGTCTAGGACAGGGAAGAATAAAGACCCAGTACTTC	CASSLGQGRIKTQYF
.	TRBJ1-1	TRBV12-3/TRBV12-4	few	TGTGCCAGCAGTTTCTGGGGAACTGAAGCTTTCTTT	CASSFWGTEAFF
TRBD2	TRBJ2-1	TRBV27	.	TGTGCCAGCAGTCGGGGGACTAGCGGCTCCTACAATGAGCAGTTCTTC	CASSRGTSGSYNEQFF
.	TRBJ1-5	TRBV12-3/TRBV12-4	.	TGTGCCAGCAGTACCCCCGGGGGAAACCAGCATTTT	CASSTPGGNQHF
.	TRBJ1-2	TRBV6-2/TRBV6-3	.	TGTGCCAGCAGTTACTCGTCAGGAACAGCTAACTATGGCTACACCTTC	CASSYSSGTANYGYTF